Included here is one TCR beta chain sequence, with context. What it recognizes is unknown. This entry comes from a study of T cell repertoires in cytomegalovirus infection. Across the whole study: Shared public TCR beta signatures pointed to both CMV infection and a matching HLA type.

One entry per CDR3 protein results from TCRdb running MiXCR on the reads. The repertoire includes 380,000 or so distinct CDR3 sequences, about 35% of them detected once, and approximately 15% sits in the top ten. Study observations and caveats: In two of eight donors, the top clonotype was HLA-C-restricted CMV-specific. Pooled public TCR beta family frequency picked out CMV carriers with the relevant HLA.

The receptor comes from a human donor in good health (CMV status not recorded). Some clones in this sample may be carry-over from other donors' samples. This material consisted of cultured PBMCs, taken from culture after CMV antigen stimulation.

In nucleotides, the CDR3 is TGTGCCAGCATCTCCGGGACTAGAGAGACCCAGTACTTC. This codes for CASISGTRETQYF. The chain carries TRBV6-8 and TRBJ2-5; TRBD2 aligns across 8 bases. V dropped 7 bases and J dropped 4; count of bases not matched to a gene: 5. The length of the CDR3 is 13 residues. From germline, CDR1 is MNHGY and CDR2 SAAAGT.